These T cell receptor beta chains were read from a single sample in a study of shared clonotypes between healthy human individuals. Profiled with immunoSEQ multiplex PCR; TCRdb holds only in-frame clones, not every one. The table records over a million clones, 95% to 99% of them present only once. Sequencing used naive CD4+ T cells sorted from blood. These receptors all come from a man aged 25-45 years in good health. The CDR3 runs from the conserved cysteine through the conserved F or W.

>TRBJ2-7|12|TRBV7-9
CASSLVGQTLSF
>TRBJ2-5|13|TRBV18
CASSQWDGETQYF
>TRBJ2-7|14|TRBV6-5
CASKFGGGSDEQYF
>TRBJ2-3|13|TRBV9
CASSVALADTQYF
>TRBJ1-1|13|TRBV5-1
CASRFDTNTEAFF
>TRBJ2-1|14|TRBV6-5
CASRTTSGYNEQFF
>TRBJ1-1|14|TRBV5-4
CASSLGPMNTEAFF
>TRBJ2-1|14|TRBV11-2
CASSLWVADNEQFF
>TRBJ1-4|17|TRBV5-6
CASSLGQGRDRAEKLFF
>TRBJ2-3|15|TRBV27
CASSLWQGARDTQYF
>TRBJ2-7|14|TRBV14
CASSLAVGGYEQYF
>TRBJ2-3|16|TRBV11-1
CASSLNSQPSTDTQYF
>TRBJ2-7|12|TRBV30
CAGGGTPYEQYF
>TRBJ2-1|11|TRBV29-1
CSVSRGNEQFF
>TRBJ2-5|16|TRBV11-2
CASSLPQTSGRETQYF
>TRBJ2-1|15|TRBV11-2
CASSLQGSSYNEQFF
>TRBJ2-2|14|TRBV10-2
CASRRTGNTGELFF
>TRBJ1-3|12|TRBV6-1
CAMSSSGNTIYF
>TRBJ2-7|17|TRBV7-2
CASSLILGTEYVYEQYF
>TRBJ2-1|17|TRBV7-3
CASSSYSLAGDHNEQFF
>TRBJ2-7|11|TRBV20-1
CSARQGWEQYF
>TRBJ2-2|13|TRBV5-4
CASSLKVTGELFF
>TRBJ2-1|16|TRBV29-1
CSVDSASGNSYNEQFF
>TRBJ2-1|15|TRBV25-1
CASRTSGGDYNEQFF
>TRBJ2-2|15|TRBV5-3
CASSLGGSLGGELFF
>TRBJ1-1|14|TRBV10-3
CAISLDRANTEAFF
>TRBJ1-3|15|TRBV5-1
CASSTGQGAGNTIYF
>TRBJ2-1|15|TRBV5-1
CASSSGTGGNNEQFF
>TRBJ2-7|13|TRBV5-1
CASSFKGHNEQYF
>TRBJ1-4|16|TRBV4-1
CASSQAAVATNEKLFF
>TRBJ2-2|13|TRBV18
CASSQMDTGELFF
>TRBJ2-5|14|TRBV28
CASSTLQEGRTQYF
>TRBJ2-1|15|TRBV18
CASSPSRVGYDEQFF
>TRBJ1-1|14|TRBV6-5
CASSYRRGNTEAFF
>TRBJ2-7|14|TRBV10-3
CAIRTSRVPYEQYF
>TRBJ2-7|11|TRBV28
CASRTGVEQYF
>NA|13|TRBV7-9
CASSPQGDFIQYF